This TCR beta chain was documented in a study of T cell responses to AZD1222 COVID-19 vaccine. Here immunoSEQ multiplex PCR was the method, and the copy in TCRdb shows in-frame clones only, minus some. Altogether roughly 90,000 clones are present, over 75% being singletons, with the ten largest covering roughly 2.7%. Study results and limitations: Spike-specific TCR breadth and depth grew following two AZD1222 doses. Variant regions that are unmutated are reportedly the target of nearly half of spike-specific TCRs. At 160-218 and 743-854, vaccine-associated CD4 TCRs were dominant, and they spanned spike. Donors were chiefly white British, with a greater number of females, and clonal diversity was perhaps underestimated.

The CDR3 contains 13 residues. With 4 bases removed from V and 5 bases from J, the gap between germline ends came to 8 bases. Note on this clone: Its antigen is not known.

This sequence originates from an adult who received the AZD1222 COVID-19 vaccine. The chain recombines TRBV12-3 or TRBV12-4 with TRBJ1-4; D not certain. This material consisted of peripheral blood, taken 28 days after the second AZD1222 dose. CDR3 amino acids: CASSSTANEKLFF. CDR3 DNA: TGTGCCAGCAGTTCTACAGCGAATGAAAAACTGTTTTTT.